This TCR beta chain appears in the sequencing data of a study of blood T cell repertoires in COVID-19. Some clones are missing from TCRdb's copy, which holds only in-frame ones; the method was immunoSEQ multiplex PCR. The sample lists around 72,000 clones, around four fifths seen once, with 18% in the top ten. The germline V gene has CDR1 KGHSH and CDR2 LQKENI. The CDR3 runs 18 residues. Trimming took off 0 bases at V and 0 bases at J, with 17 bases between the two ends. This sequence was found in a woman older than 75 with acute or convalescent COVID-19. Sequenced sample: peripheral blood. The chain employs TRBV18 and TRBJ1-1; the D is unclear. The CDR3 DNA reads TGTGCCAGCTCACCACCTGGGAGAGGGCGACGCATGAACACTGAAGCTTTCTTT. Its translation: CASSPPGRGRRMNTEAFF. Based on the CDR3 plus reference TRBV18 and TRBJ1-1, the full variable domain is NAGVMQNPRHLVRRRGQEARLRCSPMKGHSHVYWYRQLPEEGLKFMVYLQKENIIDESGMPKERFSAEFPKEGPSILRIQQVVRGDSAAYFCASSPPGRGRRMNTEAFFGQGTRLTVV.